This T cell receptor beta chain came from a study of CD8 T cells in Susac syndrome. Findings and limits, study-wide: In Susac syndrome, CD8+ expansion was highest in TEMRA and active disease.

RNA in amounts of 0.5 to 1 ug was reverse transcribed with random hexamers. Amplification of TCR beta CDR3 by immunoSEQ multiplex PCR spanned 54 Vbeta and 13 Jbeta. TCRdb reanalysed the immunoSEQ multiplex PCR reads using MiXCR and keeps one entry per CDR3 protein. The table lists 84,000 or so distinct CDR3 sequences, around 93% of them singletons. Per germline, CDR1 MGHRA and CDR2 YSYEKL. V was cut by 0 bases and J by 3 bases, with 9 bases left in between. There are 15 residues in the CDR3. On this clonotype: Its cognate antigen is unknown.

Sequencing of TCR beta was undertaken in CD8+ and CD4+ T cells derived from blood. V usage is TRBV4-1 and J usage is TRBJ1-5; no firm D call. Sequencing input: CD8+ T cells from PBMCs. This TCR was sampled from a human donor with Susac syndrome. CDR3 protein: CASSQDRVFNQPQHF. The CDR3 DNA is TGCGCCAGCAGCCAAGATCGAGTATTCAATCAGCCCCAGCATTTT.